What follows are 29 T cell receptor beta chains derived from one specimen sequenced in a study of cytomegalovirus exposure and HLA in healthy donors. The PCR used 60 Vbeta and 13 Jbeta primers. Only in-frame clones appear in the TCRdb table, and some are missing; sequencing was by immunoSEQ multiplex PCR. The data contain fewer than 200,000 clones, around 80% of them singletons. Sequencing was done on a sample of PBMCs. Receptors were obtained from a woman aged 45-60 years in good health and CMV-seropositive.

The chain employs TRBV15 and TRBJ2-7; tentative D call: TRBD1 (6 bases). Germline loops: CDR1 LNHNV, CDR2 YYDKDF (reference sequence). The CDR3 sequence is 17 residues long. Trimming took off 0 bases at V and 1 base at J, with 16 bases between the two ends. The CDR3 is CATSRDKGPRGSYEQYF. The CDR3 region has the DNA TGTGCCACCAGCAGAGATAAAGGGCCAAGGGGGTCCTACGAGCAGTACTTC.

This clone was found a few times. The genes are TRBV7-6 and TRBJ2-3, with 11 nucleotides matching TRBD2. The CDR3 sequence is 16 residues long. Trimming at V came to 5 bases and at J to 11 bases, leaving 15 bases not matched to a gene. Germline loops: CDR1 SGHVS, CDR2 FNYEAQ. The CDR3 region is CASSPLAGGPGREQYF. DNA for the CDR3: TGTGCCAGCAGCCCCCTAGCGGGGGGCCCCGGACGGGAGCAGTATTTT.

The rearrangement uses TRBV19 and TRBJ2-3; possible D gene TRBD2, 5 bases. The CDR3 is made up of 12 amino acids. Germline assignment: CDR1 LNHDA and CDR2 SQIVND (reference sequence). V was trimmed by 9 bases and J by 6 bases, leaving 13 bases between them. The CDR3, as DNA: TGTGCCAGCTCAGCGAGGGTGGATACGCAGTATTTT. It codes for CASSARVDTQYF.

This clone showed up just once. The V and J genes are TRBV18 and TRBJ2-2; D is unclear. V lost 6 bases and J 2 bases, leaving 7 bases between the germline ends. The CDR3 totals 13 residues. CDR1 and CDR2 (germline): KGHSH, LQKENI. CDR3 DNA: TGTGCCAGCTCCCCCCCAAACACCGGGGAGCTGTTTTTT. Amino acid sequence: CASSPPNTGELFF.

This chain connects TRBV11-2 to TRBJ2-7, with TRBD1 matching 8 bases. Germline CDR1 and CDR2: SGHAT and FQNNGV. The trim removed 5 bases at V and 2 bases at J, leaving 8 bases unmatched. This CDR3 spans 15 amino acids. CDR3 loop: CASSQLTGVPYEQYF. The CDR3 DNA follows: TGTGCCAGCAGCCAATTGACAGGGGTCCCCTACGAGCAGTACTTC. The whole variable domain, remainder taken from reference TRBV11-2 and TRBJ2-7, is EAGVAQSPRYKIIEKRQSVAFWCNPISGHATLYWYQQILGQGPKLLIQFQNNGVVDDSQLPKDRFSAERLKGVDSTLKIQPAKLEDSAVYLCASSQLTGVPYEQYFGPGTRLTVT.

The gene calls are TRBV2 and TRBJ1-2; D may be TRBD1 (6 bases). This CDR3 spans 13 amino acids. Per germline, CDR1 SNHLY and CDR2 FYNNEI. The ends were cut back, 4 bases at V and 6 bases at J, with 12 bases in the middle. CDR3 in amino acids: CASSARTVNGYTF. CDR3 nucleotides: TGTGCCAGCAGTGCACGGACAGTCAATGGCTACACCTTC.

The chain links TRBV20-1 to TRBJ1-4; D remains unclear. Germline values: CDR1 DFQATT, CDR2 SNEGSKA (reference sequence). There are 10 residues in the CDR3. Here the CDR3 reads CAAHSEKLFF. CDR3 DNA sequence: TGCGCGGCCCATAGCGAAAAACTGTTTTTT.

The chain is built from TRBV9 and TRBJ2-1, with 9 bases fitting TRBD2. From germline, CDR1 is SGDLS and CDR2 YYNGEE. The CDR3 spans 15 residues. V trimming: 0 bases; J trimming: 10 bases; junction bases outside the gene matches: 8. CDR3 nucleotide sequence: TGTGCCAGCAGCGTAGATCAGCGGGAGGAGGGGGAGCAGTTCTTC. It translates to CASSVDQREEGEQFF.

The chain carries TRBV20-1 and TRBJ1-2; TRBD1 might be the D (5 bases). V dropped 7 bases and J dropped 5 bases, with 11 bases sitting between them. Germline V lookup: CDR1 DFQATT, CDR2 SNEGSKA (reference sequence). CDR3 size: 11 residues. CDR3 bases: TGCAGTGTCAGGGCGAATTATGGCTACACCTTC. Its translation is CSVRANYGYTF.

The chain recombines TRBV27 with TRBJ1-1; D is unclear. Germline V gene sequence: CDR1 MNHEY, CDR2 SMNVEV (reference sequence). This CDR3 spans 13 amino acids. Trimming cost V 4 bases and J 5 bases, with 11 bases left between them. CDR3 sequence (DNA): TGTGCCAGCAGTTCGGCGGTCAAGACTGAAGCTTTCTTT. Translating it yields CASSSAVKTEAFF.

V is TRBV7-2 and J is TRBJ1-3, with TRBD1 matching 7 bases. The ends lost 0 bases at V and 7 bases at J; junction bases unmatched: 6. The CDR3 sequence is 15 residues long. Looked up from germline, CDR1 is SGHTA and CDR2 is FQGNSA. CDR3 in DNA: TGTGCCAGCAGCTTAGCGTCGACAGGGAGGAACACCATATATTTT. Protein: CASSLASTGRNTIYF. Looking up the rest from reference TRBV7-2 and TRBJ1-3 gives the full variable domain: GAGVSQSPSNKVTEKGKDVELRCDPISGHTALYWYRQSLGQGLEFLIYFQGNSAPDKSGLPSDRFSAERTGGSVSTLTIQRTQQEDSAVYLCASSLASTGRNTIYFGEGSWLTVV.

The chain combines TRBV5-1 with TRBJ2-3, with TRBD2 matching 10 bases. The germline CDR1 and CDR2 sequences are SGHRS and YFSETQ. The CDR3 totals 15 residues. Trimming removed 0 bases from V and 5 bases from J; junction bases left unmatched: 3. In nucleotides, the CDR3 is TGCGCCAGCAGCTTGGAACTAGCGGGGATAGATACGCAGTATTTT. Amino acids: CASSLELAGIDTQYF.

The chain employs TRBV19 and TRBJ1-5; weak D call: TRBD1 (6 bases). This CDR3 spans 15 amino acids. From germline, CDR1 is LNHDA and CDR2 SQIVND (reference sequence). V gave up 4 bases and J gave up 5 bases, with 15 bases separating them. CDR3 amino acids: CASSRTGTTYQPQHF. In nucleotides, the CDR3 is TGTGCCAGTAGTAGAACCGGGACAACATATCAGCCCCAGCATTTT.

A single count supports this clone. The rearrangement links TRBV7-2 to TRBJ2-7; 8 nucleotides agree with TRBD2. Germline CDR1 and CDR2: SGHTA and FQGNSA. The V and J ends lost 3 bases and 3 bases, in that order; junction bases with no gene match: 4. This CDR3 contains 14 residues. The CDR3 nucleotides are TGTGCCAGCAGCTTTTTAGCGGGGAGCTACGAGCAGTACTTC. Protein product: CASSFLAGSYEQYF.

This clone was counted a few times. The V and J genes are TRBV19 and TRBJ2-7; weak D call: TRBD1 (6 bases). The CDR3 length is 14 residues. V was clipped by 3 bases and J by 1 base, with 10 bases between them. Germline V gene sequence: CDR1 LNHDA, CDR2 SQIVND (reference sequence). This CDR3 reads CASSISQGSYEQYF. Written as DNA, the CDR3 is TGTGCCAGTAGTATCTCACAGGGTTCCTACGAGCAGTACTTC. The full variable domain, rest sourced from reference TRBV19 and TRBJ2-7, is DGGITQSPKYLFRKEGQNVTLSCEQNLNHDAMYWYRQDPGQGLRLIYYSQIVNDFQKGDIAEGYSVSREKKESFPLTVTSAQKNPTAFYLCASSISQGSYEQYFGPGTRLTVT.

The chain employs TRBV18 and TRBJ2-1, with D unclear. Germline loops: CDR1 KGHSH, CDR2 LQKENI. V lost 6 bases and J 2 bases, leaving 8 bases between the germline ends. The CDR3 loop spans 13 amino acids. The CDR3 protein is CASSPGAYNEQFF. CDR3 nucleotides: TGTGCCAGCTCCCCCGGTGCCTACAATGAGCAGTTCTTC. The full variable domain, its missing parts supplied by reference TRBV18 and TRBJ2-1, is NAGVMQNPRHLVRRRGQEARLRCSPMKGHSHVYWYRQLPEEGLKFMVYLQKENIIDESGMPKERFSAEFPKEGPSILRIQQVVRGDSAAYFCASSPGAYNEQFFGPGTRLTVL.

This chain uses TRBV11-2 with TRBJ2-2; D gene uncertain. Germline loops: CDR1 SGHAT, CDR2 FQNNGV. V dropped 4 bases and J dropped 8 bases, with 5 bases sitting between them. This CDR3 has 11 amino acids. The CDR3 coding sequence is TGTGCCAGCAGCTACGGTGGGGAGCTGTTTTTT. Amino acid sequence: CASSYGGELFF.

The chain couples TRBV18 to TRBJ1-1; no reliable D call. Germline CDR1 is KGHSH and CDR2 is LQKENI. Trimming took off 3 bases at V and 5 bases at J, with 13 bases between the two ends. This CDR3 has 14 residues. The CDR3 protein is CASSPGGEGTEAFF. For the CDR3, the DNA is TGTGCCAGCTCACCGGGTGGTGAGGGAACTGAAGCTTTCTTT.

In this sample, this clone turned up once. This chain joins TRBV7-2 and TRBJ1-1; D may be TRBD1 (6 bases). The CDR3 runs to 14 residues. Germline loops: CDR1 SGHTA, CDR2 FQGNSA. Trimming left V 2 bases short and J 2 bases short, with 9 bases between. CDR3 residues: CASSLPGTNTEAFF. CDR3 sequence (DNA): TGTGCCAGCAGCTTACCTGGGACAAACACTGAAGCTTTCTTT.

The chain's CDR3 is CASSSGRSYNEQFF. The CDR3 coding sequence is TGTGCCAGCAGTAGCGGGAGGTCCTACAATGAGCAGTTCTTC. The chain joins TRBV27 to TRBJ2-1, with TRBD2 matching over 9 bases. Germline V gene lookup returns CDR1 MNHEY and CDR2 SMNVEV (reference sequence). J lost 1 base, V lost 5 bases, and 0 bases had no gene match. The CDR3 is 14 residues long.

The genes are TRBV6-1 and TRBJ2-2; TRBD1 aligns across 7 bases. Germline CDR1 is MNHNS and CDR2 is SASEGT. The CDR3 contains 17 residues. After removal of 0 bases from V and 2 bases from J, the junction contained 6 bases not matched to a gene. CDR3 bases: TGTGCCAGCAGTGAAGCGGCCGGGACAGCTAACACCGGGGAGCTGTTTTTT. It is translated as CASSEAAGTANTGELFF.

In regard to this clone: Mismatch with germline at one junction end may stem from a read error. The rearrangement joins TRBV10-3 to TRBJ2-1; no reliable D call. This CDR3 region has 13 residues. Looked up from germline, CDR1 is ENHRY and CDR2 is SYGVKD. The CDR3 bases are TGCCCAAACACCGCATGCTCCTACAATGAGCAGTTCTTC. Protein product: CPNTACSYNEQFF.

The genes are TRBV5-8 and TRBJ1-1; 9 nucleotides match TRBD1. Germline lookup yields CDR1 SGHTS and CDR2 YDEGEE. V was clipped by 2 bases and J by 5 bases; unmatched bases: 10. CDR3 length: 16 residues. CDR3 in DNA: TGTGCCAGCAGCTTCGGGACAGGGAGGGTGGGGACTGAAGCTTTCTTT. It is translated as CASSFGTGRVGTEAFF.

This chain connects TRBV5-1 to TRBJ1-1; D gene uncertain. CDR3 length equals 13 residues. Germline CDR1 is SGHRS and CDR2 is YFSETQ. Trimming shortened V by 0 bases and J by 5 bases, and 8 bases separated the two germline ends. The CDR3 nucleotides read TGCGCCAGCAGCTTGGAAGCGGCTACTGAAGCTTTCTTT. Its protein is CASSLEAATEAFF.

This sequence joins TRBV4-3 and TRBJ2-1, with 8 positions matching TRBD1. The CDR3 runs 15 residues. J was trimmed by 4 bases and V by 5 bases; bases with no gene match: 7. CDR1 is LGHNA and CDR2 is YSLEER in the germline V gene. The CDR3 loop reads CASSTRQGWYNEQFF. DNA of the CDR3: TGCGCCAGCAGCACCCGACAGGGGTGGTACAATGAGCAGTTCTTC.

Turning to this clone: As the CDR3 is not closed by the conserved phenylalanine or tryptophan, this likely results from a read error. The chain uses TRBV5-1 and TRBJ1-3; D may be TRBD1 (6 bases). Germline lookup yields CDR1 SGHRS and CDR2 YFSETQ. The V end was cut by 4 bases, the J end by 0 bases, with 11 bases between. This CDR3 has 15 amino acids. The CDR3 DNA reads TGCGCCAGCAGCGAGCAGGGGAGCTCTGGAAACACCATATATTCT. This sequence encodes CASSEQGSSGNTIYS.

V usage is TRBV28 and J usage is TRBJ1-2; 9 positions agree with TRBD1. After removal of 3 bases from V and 5 bases from J, the junction contained 10 bases not matched to a gene. CDR3 length: 16 residues. Per germline, CDR1 MDHEN and CDR2 SYDVKM. CDR3 region: CASSFPSGTGSYGYTF. DNA for the CDR3: TGTGCCAGCAGTTTCCCCTCCGGGACAGGGTCGTATGGCTACACCTTC.

This clone was picked up a small number of times. The same CDR3 arises from other DNA sequences in this sample as well. The chain couples TRBV7-6 to TRBJ1-2, with TRBD1 identical over 7 bases. V lost 11 bases, J lost 3 bases, and 6 bases stayed unmatched. The germline V gene encodes CDR1 SGHVS and CDR2 FNYEAQ. The CDR3 runs to 12 residues. The CDR3 coding sequence is TGTGCCTCTGGAACAGGGGACTATGGCTACACCTTC. It codes for CASGTGDYGYTF.

This clone appeared a single time. This chain joins TRBV7-2 and TRBJ2-7; 8 bases align to TRBD2. Germline values: CDR1 SGHTA, CDR2 FQGNSA. V lost 4 bases, J lost 2 bases, and 7 bases stayed unmatched. This CDR3 is 15 amino acids long. The CDR3 is CASSSQTSAPYEQYF. CDR3 DNA sequence: TGTGCCAGCAGCTCCCAGACTAGCGCTCCCTACGAGCAGTACTTC.